These T cell receptor beta chains were read from a single sample in a study of early T cells in non-severe SARS-CoV-2 infection. TCRdb processed the 5' RACE reads anew with MiXCR; each CDR3 protein has one entry. This table holds about 90,000 distinct CDR3 sequences, over 13% found once. The sequencing input was whole blood. The origin of the receptors is an adult who was a healthcare worker with PCR-confirmed SARS-CoV-2 infection or an uninfected control (not recorded which). CDR3s include the opening cysteine and the closing phenylalanine or tryptophan. The order of the fields is V gene, CDR3 length, CDR3 protein.

V gene: TRBV7-6
CDR3 length: 16
CDR3 protein: CASSFRTDSGANVLTF

V gene: TRBV27
CDR3 length: 15
CDR3 protein: CASSSGTARYNEQFF

V gene: TRBV29-1
CDR3 length: 13
CDR3 protein: CSVRQGRTGELFF

V gene: TRBV27
CDR3 length: 13
CDR3 protein: CASSPSLNYGYTF

V gene: TRBV4-1
CDR3 length: 16
CDR3 protein: CASSQDKTNYNQPQHF

V gene: TRBV12-3/TRBV12-4
CDR3 length: 13
CDR3 protein: CASGGIGANVLTF

V gene: TRBV24-1
CDR3 length: 11
CDR3 protein: CATRAGETQYF

V gene: TRBV10-3
CDR3 length: 16
CDR3 protein: CATGGGGIRGNQPQHF

V gene: TRBV7-9
CDR3 length: 14
CDR3 protein: CASSPEGGTVIRFF

V gene: TRBV28
CDR3 length: 18
CDR3 protein: CASSFGIVQGALDEKLFF

V gene: TRBV11-2
CDR3 length: 14
CDR3 protein: CASSLVGTEETQYF

V gene: TRBV9
CDR3 length: 16
CDR3 protein: CASSPGLAGVKETQYF

V gene: TRBV6-6
CDR3 length: 14
CDR3 protein: CASSSPSGRETQYF

V gene: TRBV29-1
CDR3 length: 14
CDR3 protein: CSVESQGQTYEQYF

V gene: TRBV2
CDR3 length: 16
CDR3 protein: CASSDLWGDSSYEQYF

V gene: TRBV5-4
CDR3 length: 14
CDR3 protein: CASSEGPTRYEQYF

V gene: TRBV4-2
CDR3 length: 17
CDR3 protein: CASSQVSSGKSYNEQFF

V gene: TRBV18
CDR3 length: 14
CDR3 protein: CASSPRGLGAEAFF

V gene: TRBV29-1
CDR3 length: 13
CDR3 protein: CSGLNRDGTEAFF

V gene: TRBV20-1
CDR3 length: 14
CDR3 protein: CSARPPGHLYEQYF

V gene: TRBV19
CDR3 length: 15
CDR3 protein: CASSPDGSTGYEQYF

V gene: TRBV7-2
CDR3 length: 18
CDR3 protein: CASSEGPPRTPRRETQYF

V gene: TRBV3-1
CDR3 length: 14
CDR3 protein: CASSHVRGASGYTF

V gene: TRBV12-3/TRBV12-4
CDR3 length: 13
CDR3 protein: CASSLNGLYGYTF

V gene: TRBV12-3/TRBV12-4
CDR3 length: 12
CDR3 protein: CASSLEGTEAFF

V gene: TRBV19
CDR3 length: 18
CDR3 protein: CASSATSGGFSGANVLTF

V gene: TRBV29-1
CDR3 length: 13
CDR3 protein: CSVEQLLNTEAFF

V gene: TRBV3-1
CDR3 length: 15
CDR3 protein: CASSQMAGVGNEQFF

V gene: TRBV20-1
CDR3 length: 12
CDR3 protein: CSASGSVHEQYF

V gene: TRBV24-1
CDR3 length: 14
CDR3 protein: CATSDSRAANEQFF

V gene: TRBV12-3/TRBV12-4
CDR3 length: 13
CDR3 protein: CASRGGSTGELFF

V gene: TRBV5-1
CDR3 length: 14
CDR3 protein: CASSPRTATYEQYF

V gene: TRBV4-1
CDR3 length: 16
CDR3 protein: CASSQSRSGRAHEQYF

V gene: TRBV29-1
CDR3 length: 14
CDR3 protein: CSVAQGIGNQPQHF

V gene: TRBV20-1
CDR3 length: 16
CDR3 protein: CSARGSGLASNNEQFF

V gene: TRBV29-1
CDR3 length: 13
CDR3 protein: CSVEGGRYNEQFF

V gene: TRBV5-1
CDR3 length: 15
CDR3 protein: CASHTSTGTTYEQYF

V gene: TRBV4-1
CDR3 length: 13
CDR3 protein: CASSQGRGNEQFF

V gene: TRBV5-1
CDR3 length: 15
CDR3 protein: CASSLRRTTDDEQFF

V gene: TRBV28
CDR3 length: 14
CDR3 protein: CASRPTGFNQPQHF

V gene: TRBV20-1
CDR3 length: 10
CDR3 protein: CSASEAGYTF

V gene: TRBV5-1
CDR3 length: 16
CDR3 protein: CASSLGVGLDSYEQYF

V gene: TRBV7-9
CDR3 length: 13
CDR3 protein: CASSLGTLTEAFF

V gene: TRBV7-2
CDR3 length: 14
CDR3 protein: CASSPTGVDYGYTF

V gene: TRBV29-1
CDR3 length: 13
CDR3 protein: CSVEGQRSYEQYF

V gene: TRBV5-1
CDR3 length: 16
CDR3 protein: CASSLVGGSSYNEQFF

V gene: TRBV5-4
CDR3 length: 13
CDR3 protein: CASSWGQGYEQYF

V gene: TRBV29-1
CDR3 length: 13
CDR3 protein: CSSRDAGYYGYTF

V gene: TRBV20-1
CDR3 length: 17
CDR3 protein: CSARDAVGGGSYNEQFF

V gene: TRBV4-1
CDR3 length: 14
CDR3 protein: CASLGQGEHYGYTF

V gene: TRBV27
CDR3 length: 16
CDR3 protein: CASSIAKGLSPHEQYF

V gene: TRBV6-4
CDR3 length: 16
CDR3 protein: CASSDSMIEGMDTQYF

V gene: TRBV7-2
CDR3 length: 15
CDR3 protein: CASSLLQGSPGELFF

V gene: TRBV7-2
CDR3 length: 15
CDR3 protein: CASSPGQGRLAEAFF